A selection of T cell receptor beta chains follows, all from one sample in a study of T cells in Graves' hyperthyroidism and ophthalmopathy. TCRdb fed the multiplex PCR reads into MiXCR, producing one record per CDR3 protein. The sample lists some 600,000 distinct CDR3 sequences; about 15% were seen once. The sample taken for sequencing was blood. The receptors here all came from a woman younger than 45 with Graves' hyperthyroidism that later progressed to Graves' ophthalmopathy. CDR3s include the opening cysteine and the closing phenylalanine or tryptophan. Fields, in order: D gene, V gene, clone size, J gene, CDR3 length, CDR3 protein, CDR3 DNA. A D gene is named only where the DNA matches it firmly. Expanded clones are given a class, and other clones once, few, many or no size at all.

D: TRBD2; V: TRBV4-1; size: few; J: TRBJ2-7; length: 15; CDR3: CASSQSTTSGYEQYF; DNA: TGCGCCAGCAGCCAGAGCACGACTAGCGGATACGAGCAGTACTTC
D: .; V: TRBV29-1; size: .; J: TRBJ2-6; length: 17; CDR3: CSVEITRLSSGANVLTF; DNA: TGCAGCGTTGAAATTACGCGACTGTCCTCTGGGGCCAACGTCCTGACTTTC
D: TRBD2; V: TRBV2; size: many; J: TRBJ2-1; length: 14; CDR3: CASSDGLAGVEQFF; DNA: TGTGCCAGCAGTGATGGACTAGCGGGAGTCGAGCAGTTCTTC
D: .; V: TRBV15; size: .; J: TRBJ1-3; length: 15; CDR3: CATSRDRNSGNTIYF; DNA: TGTGCCACCAGCAGAGATAGGAACTCTGGAAACACCATATATTTT
D: .; V: TRBV6-1; size: few; J: TRBJ1-2; length: 14; CDR3: CASTSGQGNYGYTF; DNA: TGTGCCAGCACCTCCGGGCAGGGGAACTATGGCTACACCTTC
D: .; V: TRBV29-1; size: once; J: TRBJ2-1; length: 12; CDR3: CSVLQGIGEQFF; DNA: TGCAGCGTTTTGCAGGGGATTGGGGAGCAGTTCTTC
D: .; V: TRBV19; size: many; J: TRBJ2-6; length: 18; CDR3: CASSYSPDSYSGANVLTF; DNA: TGTGCCAGTAGTTATTCCCCGGACAGTTACTCTGGGGCCAACGTCCTGACTTTC
D: TRBD1; V: TRBV3-1; size: .; J: TRBJ1-1; length: 15; CDR3: CASSQKGRQGYGAFF; DNA: TGTGCCAGCAGCCAAAAAGGCCGACAGGGGTATGGAGCTTTCTTT
D: .; V: TRBV19; size: few; J: TRBJ2-5; length: 10; CDR3: CARVREQVYF; DNA: TGTGCCAGAGTTAGGGAGCAGGTCTACTTC
D: TRBD1; V: TRBV18; size: few; J: TRBJ2-2; length: 18; CDR3: CASSPLSLGQAYTGELFF; DNA: TGTGCCAGCTCACCACTTTCTCTGGGACAGGCCTACACCGGGGAGCTGTTTTTT
D: .; V: TRBV5-5; size: .; J: TRBJ2-7; length: 14; CDR3: CASSSPRVSYEQYF; DNA: TGTGCCAGCAGCTCCCCGAGGGTCTCCTACGAGCAGTACTTC
D: TRBD2; V: TRBV4-3; size: few; J: TRBJ2-7; length: 16; CDR3: CASSQGPGLAPYEQYF; DNA: TGCGCCAGCAGCCAAGGACCGGGACTAGCGCCCTACGAGCAGTACTTC
D: TRBD1; V: TRBV2; size: few; J: TRBJ2-5; length: 16; CDR3: CASSLDRDGREETQYF; DNA: TGTGCCAGCAGCCTAGACAGGGATGGAAGGGAAGAGACCCAGTACTTC
D: .; V: TRBV27; size: many; J: TRBJ1-5; length: 15; CDR3: CASSLSEGFGQPQHF; DNA: TGTGCCAGCAGTTTATCGGAGGGGTTTGGACAGCCCCAGCATTTT
D: .; V: TRBV20-1; size: .; J: TRBJ2-2; length: 14; CDR3: CSARDWRSTGELFF; DNA: TGCAGTGCTAGAGACTGGAGGAGTACCGGGGAGCTGTTTTTT
D: .; V: TRBV29-1; size: few; J: TRBJ1-5; length: 14; CDR3: CSVACLKSNQPQHF; DNA: TGCAGCGTCGCGTGCCTTAAGAGCAATCAGCCCCAGCATTTT